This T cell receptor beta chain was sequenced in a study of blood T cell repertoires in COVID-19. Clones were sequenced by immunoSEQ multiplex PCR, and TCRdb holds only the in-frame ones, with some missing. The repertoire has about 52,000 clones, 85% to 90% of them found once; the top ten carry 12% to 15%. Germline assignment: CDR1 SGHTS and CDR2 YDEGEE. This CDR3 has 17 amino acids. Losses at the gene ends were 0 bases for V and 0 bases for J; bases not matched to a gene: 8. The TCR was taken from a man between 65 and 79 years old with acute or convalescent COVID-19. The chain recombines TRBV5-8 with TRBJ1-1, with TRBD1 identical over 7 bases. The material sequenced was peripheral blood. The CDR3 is CASSLVLTGNMNTEAFF. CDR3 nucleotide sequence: TGTGCCAGCAGCTTGGTTTTGACAGGGAACATGAACACTGAAGCTTTCTTT.